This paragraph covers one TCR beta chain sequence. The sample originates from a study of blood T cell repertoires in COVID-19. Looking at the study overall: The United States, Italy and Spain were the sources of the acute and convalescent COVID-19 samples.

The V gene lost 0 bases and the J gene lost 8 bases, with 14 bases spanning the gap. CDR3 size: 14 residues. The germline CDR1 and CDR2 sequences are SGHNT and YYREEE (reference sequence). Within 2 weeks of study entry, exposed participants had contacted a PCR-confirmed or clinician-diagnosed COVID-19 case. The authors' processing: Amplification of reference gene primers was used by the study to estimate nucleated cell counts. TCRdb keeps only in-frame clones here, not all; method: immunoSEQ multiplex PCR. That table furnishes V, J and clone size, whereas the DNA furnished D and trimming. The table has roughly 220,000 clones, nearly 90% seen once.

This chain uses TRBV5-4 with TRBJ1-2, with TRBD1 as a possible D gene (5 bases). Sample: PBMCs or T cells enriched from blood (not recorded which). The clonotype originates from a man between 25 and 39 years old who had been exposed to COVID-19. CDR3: CASSLGPGYEGYTF. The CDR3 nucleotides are TGTGCCAGCAGCTTGGGTCCAGGGTATGAGGGCTACACCTTC.